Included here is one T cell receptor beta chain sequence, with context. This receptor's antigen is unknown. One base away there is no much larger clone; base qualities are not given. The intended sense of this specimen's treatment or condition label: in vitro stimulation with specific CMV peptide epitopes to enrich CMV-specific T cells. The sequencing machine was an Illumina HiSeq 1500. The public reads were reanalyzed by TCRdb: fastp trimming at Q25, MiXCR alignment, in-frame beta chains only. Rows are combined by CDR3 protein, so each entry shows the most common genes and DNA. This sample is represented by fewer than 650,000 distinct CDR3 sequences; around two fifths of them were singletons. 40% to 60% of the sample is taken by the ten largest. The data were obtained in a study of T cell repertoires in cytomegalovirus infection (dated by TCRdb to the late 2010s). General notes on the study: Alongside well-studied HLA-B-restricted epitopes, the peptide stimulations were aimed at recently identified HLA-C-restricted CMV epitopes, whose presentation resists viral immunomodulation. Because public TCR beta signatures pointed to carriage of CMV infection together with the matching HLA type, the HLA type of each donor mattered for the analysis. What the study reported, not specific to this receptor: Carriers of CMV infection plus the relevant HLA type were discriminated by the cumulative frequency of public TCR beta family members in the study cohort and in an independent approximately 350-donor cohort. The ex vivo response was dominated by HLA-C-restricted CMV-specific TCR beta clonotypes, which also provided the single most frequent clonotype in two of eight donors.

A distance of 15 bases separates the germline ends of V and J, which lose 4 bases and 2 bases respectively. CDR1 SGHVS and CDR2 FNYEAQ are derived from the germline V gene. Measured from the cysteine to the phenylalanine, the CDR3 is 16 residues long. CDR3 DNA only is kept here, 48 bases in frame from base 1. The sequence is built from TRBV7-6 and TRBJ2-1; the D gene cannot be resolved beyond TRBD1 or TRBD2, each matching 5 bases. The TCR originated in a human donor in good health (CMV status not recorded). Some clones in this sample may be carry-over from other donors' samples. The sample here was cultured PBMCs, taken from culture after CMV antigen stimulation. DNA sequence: TGTGCCAGCAGCTGGGGGTTCCGGGGCCCCTACAATGAGCAGTTCTTC. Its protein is CASSWGFRGPYNEQFF. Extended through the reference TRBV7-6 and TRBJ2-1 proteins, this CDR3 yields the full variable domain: GAGVSQSPRYKVTKRGQDVALRCDPISGHVSLYWYRQALGQGPEFLTYFNYEAQQDKSGLPNDRFSAERPEGSISTLTIQRTEQRDSAMYRCASSWGFRGPYNEQFFGPGTRLTVL.